The source of this TCR beta chain is a study of response to subunit inactivated influenza vaccine. Study conclusions and caveats: A suggestion made by the authors is that each seasonal influenza vaccination recruits few new T cells.

In TCRdb, the RT-PCR reads were re-called with MiXCR into one record per CDR3 protein. The profile shows 650,000 to 850,000 distinct CDR3 sequences, around 13% of them singletons. Only a few counts were recorded for this clonotype. What it binds is not known. Per germline, CDR1 MDHEN and CDR2 SYDVKM. Trimming removed 10 bases from V and 6 bases from J; junction bases left unmatched: 4. CDR3 size: 13 residues. This TCR derives from a man in his forties or fifties who received an inactivated influenza vaccine. The source material was PBMCs from blood, sampled less than 15 days before vaccination. The chain employs TRBV28 and TRBJ2-2; 11 bases agree with TRBD2. The CDR3 here is CATGLAGPGELFF. CDR3 DNA: TGTGCCACCGGACTAGCGGGTCCCGGGGAGCTGTTTTTT.